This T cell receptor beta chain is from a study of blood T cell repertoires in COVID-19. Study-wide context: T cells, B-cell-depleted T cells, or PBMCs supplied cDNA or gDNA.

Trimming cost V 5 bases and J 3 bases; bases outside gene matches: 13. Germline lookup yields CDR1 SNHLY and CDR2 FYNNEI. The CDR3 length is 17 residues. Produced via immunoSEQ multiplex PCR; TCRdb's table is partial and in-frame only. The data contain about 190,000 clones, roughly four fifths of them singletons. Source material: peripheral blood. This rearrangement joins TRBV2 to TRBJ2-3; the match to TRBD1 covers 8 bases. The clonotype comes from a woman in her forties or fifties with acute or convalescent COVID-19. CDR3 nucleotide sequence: TGTGCCAGCAGTATCCCTCAGGACAGGGTATGGACAGATACGCAGTATTTT. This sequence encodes CASSIPQDRVWTDTQYF.